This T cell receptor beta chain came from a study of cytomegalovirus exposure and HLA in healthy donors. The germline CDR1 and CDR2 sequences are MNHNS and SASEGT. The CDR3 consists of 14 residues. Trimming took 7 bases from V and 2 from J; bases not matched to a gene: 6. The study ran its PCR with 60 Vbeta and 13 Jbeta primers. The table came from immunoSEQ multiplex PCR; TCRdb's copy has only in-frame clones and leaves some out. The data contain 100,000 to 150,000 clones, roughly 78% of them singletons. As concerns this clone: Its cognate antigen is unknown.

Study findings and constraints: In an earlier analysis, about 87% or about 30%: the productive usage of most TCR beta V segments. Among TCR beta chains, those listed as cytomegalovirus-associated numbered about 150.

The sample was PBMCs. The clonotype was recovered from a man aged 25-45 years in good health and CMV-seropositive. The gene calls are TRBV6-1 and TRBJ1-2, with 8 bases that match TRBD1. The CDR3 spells CASNRGDSNYGYTF. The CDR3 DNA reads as TGTGCCAGCAACAGGGGGGATTCCAACTATGGCTACACCTTC.